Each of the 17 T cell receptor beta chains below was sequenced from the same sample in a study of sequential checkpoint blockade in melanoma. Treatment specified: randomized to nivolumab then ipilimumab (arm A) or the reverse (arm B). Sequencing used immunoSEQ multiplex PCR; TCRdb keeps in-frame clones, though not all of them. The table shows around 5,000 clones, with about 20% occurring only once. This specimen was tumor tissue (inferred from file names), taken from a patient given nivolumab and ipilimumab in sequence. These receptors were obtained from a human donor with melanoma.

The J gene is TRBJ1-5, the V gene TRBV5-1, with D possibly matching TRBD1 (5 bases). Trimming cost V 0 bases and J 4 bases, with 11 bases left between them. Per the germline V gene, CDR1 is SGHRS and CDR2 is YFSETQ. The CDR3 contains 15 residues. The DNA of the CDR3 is TGCGCCAGCAGCTTGGAGGGGCGGAGGAATCAGCCCCAGCATTTT. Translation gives CASSLEGRRNQPQHF.

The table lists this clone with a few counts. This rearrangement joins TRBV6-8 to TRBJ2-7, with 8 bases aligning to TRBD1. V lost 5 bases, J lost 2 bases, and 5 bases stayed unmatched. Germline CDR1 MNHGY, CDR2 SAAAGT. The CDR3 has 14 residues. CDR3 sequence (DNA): TGTGCCAGCAGTGACCGGGACAGGACCTACGAGCAGTACTTC. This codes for CASSDRDRTYEQYF.

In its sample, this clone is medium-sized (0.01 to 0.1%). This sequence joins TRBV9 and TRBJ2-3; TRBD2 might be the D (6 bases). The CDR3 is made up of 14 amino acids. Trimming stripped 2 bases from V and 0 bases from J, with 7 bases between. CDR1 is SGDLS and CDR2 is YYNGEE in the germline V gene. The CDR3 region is CASSVGTSTDTQYF. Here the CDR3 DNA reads TGTGCCAGCAGCGTCGGGACTAGCACAGATACGCAGTATTTT.

Written as DNA, the CDR3 is TGTGCCAGTAGCCGTCGCCTAGGTTCCACAGATACGCAGTATTTT. This codes for CASSRRLGSTDTQYF. J is TRBJ2-3 and V is TRBV19; D not resolved. The V end was cut by 6 bases, the J end by 2 bases, with 15 bases between. Germline CDR1 and CDR2: LNHDA and SQIVND (reference sequence). This CDR3 has 15 residues.

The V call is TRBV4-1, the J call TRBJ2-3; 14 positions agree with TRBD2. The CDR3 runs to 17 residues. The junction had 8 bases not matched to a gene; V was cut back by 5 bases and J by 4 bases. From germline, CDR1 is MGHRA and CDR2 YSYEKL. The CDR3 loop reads CASSTRLAGGLSDTQYF. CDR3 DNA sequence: TGCGCCAGCAGCACCCGACTAGCGGGGGGGCTGTCAGATACGCAGTATTTT.

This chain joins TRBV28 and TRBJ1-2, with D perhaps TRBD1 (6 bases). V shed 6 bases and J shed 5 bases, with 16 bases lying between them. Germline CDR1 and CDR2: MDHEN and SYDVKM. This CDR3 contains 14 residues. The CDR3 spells CASRVPGHGYGYTF. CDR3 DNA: TGTGCCAGCAGGGTGCCGGGACACGGATATGGCTACACCTTC.

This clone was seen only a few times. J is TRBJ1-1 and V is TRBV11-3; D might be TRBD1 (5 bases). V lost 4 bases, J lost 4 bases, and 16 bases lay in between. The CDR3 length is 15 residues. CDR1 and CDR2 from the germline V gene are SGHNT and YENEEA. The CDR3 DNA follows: TGTGCCAGCAGCTGGGGAAGGGGTTGGGGCACTGAAGCTTTCTTT. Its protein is CASSWGRGWGTEAFF.

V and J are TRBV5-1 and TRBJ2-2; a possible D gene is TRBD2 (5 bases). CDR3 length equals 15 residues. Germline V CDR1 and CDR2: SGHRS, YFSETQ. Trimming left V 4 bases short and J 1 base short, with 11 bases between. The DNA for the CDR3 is TGCGCCAGCAGCCGGTGGGGAGTGAACACCGGGGAGCTGTTTTTT. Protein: CASSRWGVNTGELFF.

Here the CDR3 DNA reads TGTGCCAGCCTACTAGCGGGGCCGACAGATACGCAGTATTTT. Its protein is CASLLAGPTDTQYF. The chain is built from TRBV6-8 and TRBJ2-3; the match to TRBD2 covers 10 bases. The germline V gene has CDR1 MNHGY and CDR2 SAAAGT. The J segment lost 3 bases and the V segment lost 8 bases, leaving 5 bases of the junction unmatched. The length of the CDR3 is 14 residues.

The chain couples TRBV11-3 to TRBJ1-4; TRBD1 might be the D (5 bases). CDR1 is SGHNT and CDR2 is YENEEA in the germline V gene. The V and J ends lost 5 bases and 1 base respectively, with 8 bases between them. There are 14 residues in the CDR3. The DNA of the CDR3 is TGTGCCAGCAGCCGCGACAGAACTAATGAAAAACTGTTTTTT. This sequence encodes CASSRDRTNEKLFF.

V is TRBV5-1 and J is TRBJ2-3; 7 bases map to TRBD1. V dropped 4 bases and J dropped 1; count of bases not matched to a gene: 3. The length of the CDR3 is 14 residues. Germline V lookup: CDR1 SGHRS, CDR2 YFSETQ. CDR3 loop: CASSHDRGTDTQYF. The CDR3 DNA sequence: TGCGCCAGCAGCCATGACAGGGGCACAGATACGCAGTATTTT.

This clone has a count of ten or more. The CDR3 region has the DNA TGTGCCAGCAGCGAGGGGACAGGGGTATTGGGAGAGACCCAGTACTTC. Translating it yields CASSEGTGVLGETQYF. The rearrangement uses TRBV9 and TRBJ2-5, with 10 bases lining up with TRBD1. Trimming took 3 bases from V and 4 from J; bases not matched to a gene: 9. The CDR3 covers 16 residues. Germline-derived CDR1 and CDR2 are SGDLS and YYNGEE.

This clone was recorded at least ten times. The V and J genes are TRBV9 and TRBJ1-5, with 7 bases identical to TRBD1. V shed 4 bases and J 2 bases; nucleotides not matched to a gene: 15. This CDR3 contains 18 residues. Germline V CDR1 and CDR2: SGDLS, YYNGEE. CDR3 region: CASSLGPYRGEGNQPQHF. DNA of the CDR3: TGTGCCAGCAGCTTAGGGCCCTACAGGGGAGAAGGCAATCAGCCCCAGCATTTT.

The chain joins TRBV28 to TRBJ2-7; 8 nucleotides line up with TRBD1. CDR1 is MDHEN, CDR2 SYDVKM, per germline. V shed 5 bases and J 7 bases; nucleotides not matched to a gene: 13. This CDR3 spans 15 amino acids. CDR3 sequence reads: CASSPQPWTGYEQYF. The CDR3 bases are TGTGCCAGCAGTCCACAACCTTGGACAGGGTATGAGCAGTACTTC.

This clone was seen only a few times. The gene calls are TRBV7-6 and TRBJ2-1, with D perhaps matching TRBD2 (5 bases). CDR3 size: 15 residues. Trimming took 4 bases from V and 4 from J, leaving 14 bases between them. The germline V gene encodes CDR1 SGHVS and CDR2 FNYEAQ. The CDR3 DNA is TGTGCCAGCAGCTCAACCCTGGGAGAATACAATGAGCAGTTCTTC. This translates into CASSSTLGEYNEQFF.

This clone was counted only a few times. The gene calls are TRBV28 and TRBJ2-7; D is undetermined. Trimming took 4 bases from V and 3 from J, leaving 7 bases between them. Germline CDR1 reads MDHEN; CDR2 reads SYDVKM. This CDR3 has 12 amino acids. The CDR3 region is CASSWVGYEQYF. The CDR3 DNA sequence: TGTGCCAGCAGTTGGGTCGGCTACGAGCAGTACTTC.

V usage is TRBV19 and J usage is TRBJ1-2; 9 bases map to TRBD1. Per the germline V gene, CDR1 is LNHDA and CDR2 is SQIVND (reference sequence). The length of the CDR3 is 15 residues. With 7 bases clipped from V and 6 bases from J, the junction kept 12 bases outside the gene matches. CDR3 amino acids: CASTFMGTGINGYTF. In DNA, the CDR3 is TGTGCCAGTACCTTTATGGGGACAGGGATAAATGGCTACACCTTC.